One sample yielded the 14 T cell receptor beta chains listed below, sequenced in a study of shared T cell receptors in the human thymus. TCRdb's table, derived via immunoSEQ multiplex PCR, lists solely in-frame clones and lacks some. Of 550,000 to 800,000 clones in the sample, over 75% are singletons; the top ten hold more than 0.01%. This sample was also put to use in a study of human thymus T cells.

The specimen was thymocytes. These receptors were taken from a girl under three years old with a congenital heart defect.

The chain has TRBV5-6 and TRBJ2-7; D ambiguous. The germline gives CDR1 SGHDT, CDR2 YYEEEE. With 0 bases removed from V and 1 base from J, the gap between germline ends came to 8 bases. CDR3 length: 14 amino acids. The CDR3 bases are TGTGCCAGCAGCTTGGCGTGGCAGTCCTACGAGCAGTACTTC. This encodes CASSLAWQSYEQYF. Supplemented by reference TRBV5-6 and TRBJ2-7, the full variable domain reads DAGVTQSPTHLIKTRGQQVTLRCSPKSGHDTVSWYQQALGQGPQFIFQYYEEEERQRGNFPDRFSGHQFPNYSSELNVNALLLGDSALYLCASSLAWQSYEQYFGPGTRLTVT.

The chain links TRBV5-1 to TRBJ1-2; D not certain. The CDR3 loop spans 15 amino acids. Trimming stripped 0 bases from V and 0 bases from J, with 9 bases between. Germline CDR1 and CDR2: SGHRS and YFSETQ. In DNA, the CDR3 is TGCGCCAGCAGCTTGGCGCGCGGCGCTAACTATGGCTACACCTTC. This encodes CASSLARGANYGYTF. The full variable domain, with the rest looked up from reference TRBV5-1 and TRBJ1-2, is KAGVTQTPRYLIKTRGQQVTLSCSPISGHRSVSWYQQTPGQGLQFLFEYFSETQRNKGNFPGRFSGRQFSNSRSEMNVSTLELGDSALYLCASSLARGANYGYTFGSGTRLTVV.

Remarks on this clone: A junction end diverges from the germline sequence, so it may reflect a read error. V is TRBV7-6 and J is TRBJ2-2; 10 nucleotides match TRBD1. The CDR3 totals 18 residues. Germline lookup yields CDR1 SGHVS and CDR2 FNYEAQ. This chain's CDR3 is CANSLGPGQGEVTGELFF. In DNA, the CDR3 is TGTGCCAACAGCTTAGGACCCGGACAGGGGGAGGTCACCGGGGAGCTGTTTTTT.

The chain has TRBV18 and TRBJ1-3, with D possibly being TRBD1 (5 bases). The ends were cut back, 0 bases at V and 0 bases at J, with 15 bases in the middle. Per the germline V gene, CDR1 is KGHSH and CDR2 is LQKENI. The CDR3 consists of 18 residues. As DNA, the CDR3 is TGTGCCAGCTCACCACCTGGGGCATACAGCTTCTCTGGAAACACCATATATTTT. Encoded protein: CASSPPGAYSFSGNTIYF.

J is TRBJ2-7 and V is TRBV7-6, with TRBD2 matching 7 bases. CDR1 and CDR2 from the germline V gene are SGHVS and FNYEAQ. CDR3 length equals 20 residues. J gave up 5 bases and V 2 bases, and 24 bases lay outside the gene matches. The CDR3 loop is CASSLRVGWDGDHRGDEQYF. CDR3 DNA sequence: TGTGCCAGCAGCTTAAGGGTTGGTTGGGACGGAGACCACCGGGGGGACGAGCAGTACTTC.

The chain carries TRBV12-5 and TRBJ1-2; TRBD1 might be the D (5 bases). Trimming took off 5 bases at V and 6 bases at J, with 19 bases between the two ends. The CDR3 has 15 amino acids. The V gene's germline CDR1 is LGHNT and CDR2 FRNRAP. CDR3 sequence reads: CASGPHGPPGDGYTF. Here the CDR3 DNA reads TGTGCTAGTGGTCCCCATGGGCCCCCGGGGGATGGCTACACCTTC.

The chain couples TRBV4-1 to TRBJ1-1; 9 positions agree with TRBD1. CDR1 is MGHRA, CDR2 YSYEKL, per germline. This CDR3 has 15 amino acids. J was trimmed by 4 bases and V by 4 bases; bases with no gene match: 7. The CDR3 nucleotides read TGCGCCAGCAGCCCGGGACAGGGAAGGGGCACTGAAGCTTTCTTT. As protein: CASSPGQGRGTEAFF.

This clone was counted only a few times. The chain uses TRBV25-1 and TRBJ1-2; D is unclear. V lost 2 bases, J lost 0 bases, and 13 bases lay in between. The germline gives CDR1 MGHDK, CDR2 SYGVNS. This CDR3 is 16 amino acids long. Written as DNA, the CDR3 is TGTGCCAGCAGTGAAGGTAGCGGGGTAGCTAACTATGGCTACACCTTC. It codes for CASSEGSGVANYGYTF.

This clone was recorded once. The rearrangement uses TRBV6-6 and TRBJ1-5; D remains ambiguous. V gave up 6 bases and J gave up 9 bases, with 9 bases separating them. Germline-derived CDR1 and CDR2 are MNHNY and SVGAGI (reference sequence). The CDR3 sequence is 11 residues long. The CDR3, as DNA: TGTGCCAGCAGGAACCCGGGGCCCCAGCATTTT. Residues: CASRNPGPQHF.

The chain has TRBV18 and TRBJ1-5; the D is unclear. V gave up 1 base and J gave up 1 base, with 8 bases separating them. This CDR3 has 15 amino acids. Looked up from germline, CDR1 is KGHSH and CDR2 is LQKENI. The CDR3: CASSPHPGSNQPQHF. Written as DNA, the CDR3 is TGTGCCAGCTCACCACATCCGGGAAGCAATCAGCCCCAGCATTTT.

V usage is TRBV27 and J usage is TRBJ2-1; D may be TRBD2 (6 bases). The germline CDR1 and CDR2 sequences are MNHEY and SMNVEV (reference sequence). V gave up 3 bases and J gave up 7 bases, with 19 bases separating them. The CDR3 has 16 residues. The CDR3 nucleotides read TGTGCCAGCAGTTTTGTTAGCGGCGCGTCCGGTAATGAGCAGTTCTTC. Its translation: CASSFVSGASGNEQFF.

The chain employs TRBV6-1 and TRBJ2-5, with unresolved D. The CDR3 is 16 residues long. Per the germline V gene, CDR1 is MNHNS and CDR2 is SASEGT. V was pared by 0 bases and J by 0 bases, with 11 bases between. This CDR3 is CASSEALRGYQETQYF. The DNA of the CDR3 is TGTGCCAGCAGTGAAGCCCTTAGAGGATACCAAGAGACCCAGTACTTC.

The chain combines TRBV14 with TRBJ1-1; D may be TRBD1 (5 bases). Germline loops: CDR1 SGHDN, CDR2 FVKESK. V shed 3 bases and J shed 4 bases, with 12 bases lying between them. The CDR3 is 14 residues long. The DNA for the CDR3 is TGTGCCAGCAGCCAGCCACAGGAATTCACTGAAGCTTTCTTT. Translated, it gives CASSQPQEFTEAFF.

This rearrangement joins TRBV14 to TRBJ2-2, with TRBD2 identical over 9 bases. Looked up from germline, CDR1 is SGHDN and CDR2 is FVKESK. The CDR3 is 15 amino acids. The V and J ends lost 4 bases and 2 bases, in that order; junction bases with no gene match: 2. CDR3 DNA: TGTGCCAGCAGCCCGACTAGCGGAAACACCGGGGAGCTGTTTTTT. Translating gives CASSPTSGNTGELFF.